The 3 T cell receptor beta chains below come from one sample, sequenced in a study of memory CD4+ T cells and cytomegalovirus serostatus (dated by TCRdb to between 2018 and 2020). Library preparation was by the immunoSEQ multiplex PCR assay. Entries here come from immuneACCESS through TCRdb and include only in-frame sequences with V and J called. Some clones fail to appear in such tables; in the studies checked, an unresolved V gene covers under half of the shortfall, and the cause of the remainder is unknown. The sample table holds under 50,000 clones, of which about 73% were seen once. Of the sample, 0.9% to 0.95% is held by the ten largest clones. A FACSAria II was used to sort memory CD4+ T cells, defined as single viable CD3+CD4+CD8-CD45RO+ cells. The specimen was memory CD4+ T cells from blood. These receptors all stem from an adult in good health and CMV-seronegative.

The chain is built from TRBV29-1 and TRBJ2-7; possible D gene TRBD1, 5 bases. CDR3 length: 12 amino acids. Germline values: CDR1 SQVTM, CDR2 ANQGSEA. V lost 8 bases and J 0 bases, leaving 11 bases between the germline ends. CDR3 DNA: TGCAGCTTCCTTAGGGGCTCCTACGAGCAGTACTTC. Protein product: CSFLRGSYEQYF.

This clone came up a few times. The chain recombines TRBV5-6 with TRBJ1-5; D is unclear. The germline V and J ends were trimmed by 1 base and 7 bases, with 15 bases remaining between them. Germline V gene lookup returns CDR1 SGHDT and CDR2 YYEEEE. The CDR3 spans 15 residues. The CDR3: CASSLYSVLGQPQHF. CDR3 nucleotide sequence: TGTGCCAGCAGCTTGTACTCTGTCCTTGGGCAGCCCCAGCATTTT.

J is TRBJ2-3 and V is TRBV9; TRBD2 matches at 9 bases. The CDR3 covers 17 residues. After removal of 0 bases from V and 2 bases from J, the junction contained 7 bases not matched to a gene. The germline V gene encodes CDR1 SGDLS and CDR2 YYNGEE. This CDR3 is CASSVAFSGGATDTQYF. For the CDR3, the DNA is TGTGCCAGCAGCGTAGCTTTTAGCGGGGGAGCCACAGATACGCAGTATTTT. The whole variable domain, filled in from reference TRBV9 and TRBJ2-3, reads DSGVTQTPKHLITATGQRVTLRCSPRSGDLSVYWYQQSLDQGLQFLIQYYNGEERAKGNILERFSAQQFPDLHSELNLSSLELGDSALYFCASSVAFSGGATDTQYFGPGTRLTVL.